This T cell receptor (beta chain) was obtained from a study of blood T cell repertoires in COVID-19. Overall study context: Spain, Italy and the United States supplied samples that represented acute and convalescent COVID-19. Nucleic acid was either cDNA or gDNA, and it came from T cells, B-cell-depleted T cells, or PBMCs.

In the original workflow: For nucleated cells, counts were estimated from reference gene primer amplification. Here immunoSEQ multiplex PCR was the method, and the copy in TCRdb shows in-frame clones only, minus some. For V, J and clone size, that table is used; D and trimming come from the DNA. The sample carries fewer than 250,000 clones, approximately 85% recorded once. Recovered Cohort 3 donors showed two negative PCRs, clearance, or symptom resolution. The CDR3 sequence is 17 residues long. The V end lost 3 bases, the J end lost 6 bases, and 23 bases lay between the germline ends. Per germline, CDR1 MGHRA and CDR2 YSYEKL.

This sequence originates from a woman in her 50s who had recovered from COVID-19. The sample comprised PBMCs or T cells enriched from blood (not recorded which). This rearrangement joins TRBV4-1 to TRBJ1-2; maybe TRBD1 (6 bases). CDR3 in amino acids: CASSHPGSIGGEDGYTF. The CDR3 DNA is TGCGCCAGCAGCCACCCAGGGTCCATAGGGGGTGAGGATGGCTACACCTTC.